The 24 T cell receptor beta chains below come from one sample, sequenced in a study of cytomegalovirus exposure and HLA in healthy donors. The PCR had 60 Vbeta and 13 Jbeta primers. The data were produced by immunoSEQ multiplex PCR, yet TCRdb's version contains in-frame clones alone and is incomplete. The sample has about 100,000 clones; about 85% are singletons. What was sequenced was PBMCs. All receptors derive from a man younger than 45 in good health and CMV-seronegative.

This chain joins TRBV1 and TRBJ2-3; TRBD2 reflects the table's D call only, with no check against the DNA. TRBV1 is flagged as a pseudogene. The CDR3 runs to 19 residues. The CDR3 reads CTSSLKRLAGGLSTDTQYF. As DNA, the CDR3 is TGCACCAGCAGCTTAAAAAGGCTAGCGGGGGGCCTTAGCACAGATACGCAGTATTTT.

The chain combines TRBV9 with TRBJ1-2; tentative D call: TRBD1 (6 bases). In germline, CDR1 is SGDLS, CDR2 YYNGEE. Trimming left V 3 bases short and J 0 bases short, with 12 bases between. The length of the CDR3 is 15 residues. CDR3 protein: CASSAWTAANYGYTF. The CDR3 coding sequence is TGTGCCAGCAGCGCGTGGACAGCAGCTAACTATGGCTACACCTTC.

This chain joins TRBV18 and TRBJ1-1, with TRBD1 as a possible D gene (5 bases). The germline V and J ends were trimmed by 5 bases and 3 bases, with 10 bases remaining between them. The CDR3 has 13 residues. The germline CDR1 and CDR2 sequences are KGHSH and LQKENI. CDR3 protein: CASSTDRDTEAFF. CDR3 DNA sequence: TGTGCCAGCTCAACTGACAGAGACACTGAAGCTTTCTTT.

The chain has TRBV6-1 and TRBJ2-7; 9 bases match TRBD2. Germline-derived CDR1 and CDR2 are MNHNS and SASEGT. This CDR3 spans 14 amino acids. V lost 8 bases to trimming and J lost 5 bases; unmatched junction nucleotides: 10. In DNA form, the CDR3 reads TGTGCCAGCCATATTAGCGGGAGCTTCCACGAGCAGTACTTC. Protein sequence: CASHISGSFHEQYF.

The CDR3 protein is CAWSTTVLQETQYF. The CDR3 bases are TGTGCCTGGAGTACGACAGTCCTACAAGAGACCCAGTACTTC. This rearrangement joins TRBV30 to TRBJ2-5; D perhaps matches TRBD1 (5 bases). The CDR3 length is 14 residues. Per germline, CDR1 GTSNPN and CDR2 SVGIG (reference sequence). The V gene lost 2 bases and the J gene lost 2 bases, with 12 bases spanning the gap.

There are a few counts of this clone. V is TRBV28 and J is TRBJ2-6, with 7 bases lining up with TRBD1. This CDR3 has 15 amino acids. CDR1 is MDHEN and CDR2 is SYDVKM in the germline V gene. Trimming cost V 2 bases and J 7 bases; bases outside gene matches: 5. CDR3 nucleotides: TGTGCCAGCAGTTTAGGATCAGGGGGAGCCAACGTCCTGACTTTC. Translating gives CASSLGSGGANVLTF.

In nucleotides, the CDR3 is TGTGCCAGCAGCGTAGGTGGAGGGATAGAAGAGACCCAGTACTTC. Its translation is CASSVGGGIEETQYF. The chain uses TRBV9 and TRBJ2-5, with TRBD2 as a possible D gene (6 bases). CDR1 is SGDLS, CDR2 YYNGEE, per germline. Trimming stripped 0 bases from V and 3 bases from J, with 12 bases between. The CDR3 totals 15 residues.

The CDR3 DNA reads TGTGCCAGCATGCGGGGGGATACGCAGTATTTT. Its translation is CASMRGDTQYF. V is TRBV5-6 and J is TRBJ2-3; 7 bases fit TRBD2. Trimming cost V 6 bases and J 6 bases; bases outside gene matches: 1. The CDR3 contains 11 residues. The V gene's germline CDR1 is SGHDT and CDR2 YYEEEE. Complete variable domain (other parts from reference TRBV5-6 and TRBJ2-3): DAGVTQSPTHLIKTRGQQVTLRCSPKSGHDTVSWYQQALGQGPQFIFQYYEEEERQRGNFPDRFSGHQFPNYSSELNVNALLLGDSALYLCASMRGDTQYFGPGTRLTVL.

The chain has TRBV5-4 and TRBJ2-7; 7 positions agree with TRBD2. The V gene end was trimmed by 4 bases and the J gene end by 3 bases; junction bases not matched to a gene: 7. In germline, CDR1 is SGHNT, CDR2 YYREEE (reference sequence). The CDR3 is 14 residues long. This CDR3 is CASSPRGLHYEQYF. The CDR3 region has the DNA TGTGCCAGCAGCCCCCGGGGACTACACTACGAGCAGTACTTC. The whole variable domain, filled in from reference TRBV5-4 and TRBJ2-7, reads ETGVTQSPTHLIKTRGQQVTLRCSSQSGHNTVSWYQQALGQGPQFIFQYYREEENGRGNFPPRFSGLQFPNYSSELNVNALELDDSALYLCASSPRGLHYEQYFGPGTRLTVT.

This clone occurred a few times. This CDR3 is CASSYSGASANYGYTF. The CDR3 coding sequence is TGTGCCAGCAGTTACTCGGGGGCGTCAGCTAACTATGGCTACACCTTC. This chain connects TRBV6-5 to TRBJ1-2; TRBD1 is a possible D gene (6 bases). CDR3 length: 16 residues. Trimming cost V 0 bases and J 0 bases, with 11 bases left between them. In germline, CDR1 is MNHEY, CDR2 SVGAGI.

This chain links TRBV2 with TRBJ2-7; TRBD1 aligns across 9 bases. The CDR3 is 15 residues long. Per germline, CDR1 SNHLY and CDR2 FYNNEI. J was trimmed by 3 bases and V by 4 bases; bases with no gene match: 7. CDR3 in amino acids: CASSADRGGIYEQYF. Written as DNA, the CDR3 is TGTGCCAGCAGTGCGGACAGGGGCGGAATCTACGAGCAGTACTTC. The full variable domain, its missing parts supplied by reference TRBV2 and TRBJ2-7, is EPEVTQTPSHQVTQMGQEVILRCVPISNHLYFYWYRQILGQKVEFLVSFYNNEISEKSEIFDDQFSVERPDGSNFTLKIRSTKLEDSAMYFCASSADRGGIYEQYFGPGTRLTVT.

The chain is built from TRBV14 and TRBJ1-6, with a weak D call TRBD1 (6 bases). Germline V gives CDR1 SGHDN, CDR2 FVKESK. The V end lost 2 bases, the J end lost 10 bases, and 21 bases lay between the germline ends. This CDR3 is built from 17 residues. The CDR3 DNA is TGTGCCAGCAGCCAATCATGGGGGCCGGGCACGGAGTCACCCCTCCACTTT. Protein: CASSQSWGPGTESPLHF.

This clone occurred a few times. This sequence joins TRBV5-4 and TRBJ1-1; D not resolved. The ends were cut back, 0 bases at V and 0 bases at J, with 9 bases in the middle. The CDR3 contains 15 residues. In germline, CDR1 is SGHNT, CDR2 YYREEE (reference sequence). CDR3 nucleotides: TGTGCCAGCAGCTTGGGACGGGTTATGAACACTGAAGCTTTCTTT. Residues: CASSLGRVMNTEAFF. The entire variable domain, with the rest obtained from reference TRBV5-4 and TRBJ1-1, is as follows: ETGVTQSPTHLIKTRGQQVTLRCSSQSGHNTVSWYQQALGQGPQFIFQYYREEENGRGNFPPRFSGLQFPNYSSELNVNALELDDSALYLCASSLGRVMNTEAFFGQGTRLTVV.

The V gene is TRBV28, the J gene TRBJ2-7; D uncertain. Germline V gene data show CDR1 as MDHEN and CDR2 as SYDVKM. The CDR3 has 13 amino acids. Deletions cut 7 bases from V and 0 bases from J, with 10 bases between. CDR3 bases: TGTGCCAGCATTTCCCCTAACTCCTACGAGCAGTACTTC. Protein: CASISPNSYEQYF.

The chain joins TRBV7-3 to TRBJ2-3; the match to TRBD1 covers 7 bases. J gave up 10 bases and V 2 bases, and 6 bases lay outside the gene matches. The CDR3 extends over 13 amino acids. The germline V gene encodes CDR1 SGHTA and CDR2 FQGTGA. Here the CDR3 DNA reads TGTGCCAGCAGCTTAGACTTTCAGGGGGCGCAGTATTTT. Amino acid sequence: CASSLDFQGAQYF.

The chain uses TRBV10-1 and TRBJ2-3; 7 positions match TRBD1. The V segment lost 4 bases and the J segment 2 bases; nucleotides outside the gene matches: 6. CDR3 length: 15 residues. Germline V gives CDR1 WNHNN, CDR2 SYGVQD (reference sequence). The CDR3 sequence: CASSGGQLFTDTQYF. CDR3 bases: TGCGCCAGCAGTGGGGGACAGCTATTCACAGATACGCAGTATTTT.

The gene calls are TRBV7-9 and TRBJ2-1; D may be TRBD2 (7 bases). This CDR3 region has 15 residues. Germline V lookup: CDR1 SEHNR, CDR2 FQNEAQ (reference sequence). The V end was cut by 5 bases, the J end by 8 bases, with 19 bases between. The CDR3 is CASSPGGGFEYEQFF. CDR3 in DNA: TGTGCCAGCAGCCCCGGCGGGGGCTTTGAGTATGAGCAGTTCTTC.

The J gene is TRBJ1-5, the V gene TRBV5-4; the D gene is possibly TRBD1 (5 bases). The V gene's germline CDR1 is SGHNT and CDR2 YYREEE (reference sequence). This CDR3 has 14 amino acids. V lost 0 bases and J 3 bases, leaving 7 bases between the germline ends. Written as DNA, the CDR3 is TGTGCCAGCAGCTTGGAGGGGTCCAATCAGCCCCAGCATTTT. Encoded protein: CASSLEGSNQPQHF.

The V call is TRBV28, the J call TRBJ1-4; 9 bases fit TRBD1. This CDR3 is built from 15 residues. The J segment lost 6 bases and the V segment lost 5 bases, leaving 7 bases of the junction unmatched. Germline V gene data show CDR1 as MDHEN and CDR2 as SYDVKM. CDR3 coding DNA: TGTGCCAGCAGTAGAAGGGACAGGGCCCATGAAAAACTGTTTTTT. This gives the protein CASSRRDRAHEKLFF. Using reference TRBV28 and TRBJ1-4 for the parts outside the CDR3, the full variable domain is DVKVTQSSRYLVKRTGEKVFLECVQDMDHENMFWYRQDPGLGLRLIYFSYDVKMKEKGDIPEGYSVSREKKERFSLILESASTNQTSMYLCASSRRDRAHEKLFFGSGTQLSVL.

The V and J genes are TRBV6-5 and TRBJ1-5, with 7 bases lining up with TRBD1. This CDR3 has 14 residues. V shed 6 bases and J 5 bases; nucleotides not matched to a gene: 7. Germline V lookup: CDR1 MNHEY, CDR2 SVGAGI. CDR3 protein: CASRKTGRHQPQHF. In nucleotides, the CDR3 is TGTGCCAGCAGGAAGACAGGGCGCCATCAGCCCCAGCATTTT.

The J gene is TRBJ1-1, the V gene TRBV5-1; possible D gene TRBD1, 5 bases. CDR3 length equals 13 residues. Germline CDR1 is SGHRS and CDR2 is YFSETQ. V dropped 1 base and J dropped 6 bases, with 10 bases sitting between them. The CDR3 loop reads CASSLFGGAEAFF. As DNA, the CDR3 is TGCGCCAGCAGCTTGTTTGGGGGGGCTGAAGCTTTCTTT.

This clone was seen a single time. The rearrangement joins TRBV11-2 to TRBJ2-7; the D gene is possibly TRBD1 (6 bases). Trimming removed 9 bases at V and 5 bases at J, with 20 bases between. This CDR3 contains 14 residues. The germline V gene encodes CDR1 SGHAT and CDR2 FQNNGV. The CDR3 is CASSARGFPDEQYF. Here the CDR3 DNA reads TGTGCCAGTTCAGCTAGGGGGTTTCCTGACGAGCAGTACTTC.

V and J are TRBV7-3 and TRBJ1-2; D gene ambiguous. Germline CDR1 reads SGHTA; CDR2 reads FQGTGA. This CDR3 region has 13 residues. The V and J ends lost 0 bases and 7 bases respectively, with 9 bases between them. For the CDR3, the DNA is TGTGCCAGCAGCTTAACAGGAGACCGTGGCTACACCTTC. It yields the protein CASSLTGDRGYTF.

V usage is TRBV6-6 and J usage is TRBJ1-5; 11 nucleotides align to TRBD1. V lost 2 bases and J lost 5; bases outside the gene matches: 2. Germline CDR1 reads MNHNY; CDR2 reads SVGAGI (reference sequence). This CDR3 spans 15 amino acids. CDR3 sequence (DNA): TGTGCCAGCAGTTACCGGGGACAGGGGGATCAGCCCCAGCATTTT. Translating gives CASSYRGQGDQPQHF.